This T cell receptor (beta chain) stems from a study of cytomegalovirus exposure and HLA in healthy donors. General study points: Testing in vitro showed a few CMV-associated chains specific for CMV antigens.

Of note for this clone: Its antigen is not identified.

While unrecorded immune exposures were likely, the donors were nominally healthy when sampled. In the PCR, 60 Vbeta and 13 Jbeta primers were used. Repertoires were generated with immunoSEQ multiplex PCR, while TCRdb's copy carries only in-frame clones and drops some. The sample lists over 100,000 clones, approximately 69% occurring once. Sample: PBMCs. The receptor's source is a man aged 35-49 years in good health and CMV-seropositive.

This CDR3 reads CASSVAGGPYEPQHF. The DNA of the CDR3 is TGTGCCAGCAGCGTAGCGGGGGGCCCTTATGAGCCCCAGCATTTT. The chain links TRBV9 to TRBJ1-5; possible D gene TRBD1, 6 bases. Germline V gene lookup returns CDR1 SGDLS and CDR2 YYNGEE. V was trimmed by 0 bases and J by 8 bases, leaving 15 bases between them. There are 15 residues in the CDR3.